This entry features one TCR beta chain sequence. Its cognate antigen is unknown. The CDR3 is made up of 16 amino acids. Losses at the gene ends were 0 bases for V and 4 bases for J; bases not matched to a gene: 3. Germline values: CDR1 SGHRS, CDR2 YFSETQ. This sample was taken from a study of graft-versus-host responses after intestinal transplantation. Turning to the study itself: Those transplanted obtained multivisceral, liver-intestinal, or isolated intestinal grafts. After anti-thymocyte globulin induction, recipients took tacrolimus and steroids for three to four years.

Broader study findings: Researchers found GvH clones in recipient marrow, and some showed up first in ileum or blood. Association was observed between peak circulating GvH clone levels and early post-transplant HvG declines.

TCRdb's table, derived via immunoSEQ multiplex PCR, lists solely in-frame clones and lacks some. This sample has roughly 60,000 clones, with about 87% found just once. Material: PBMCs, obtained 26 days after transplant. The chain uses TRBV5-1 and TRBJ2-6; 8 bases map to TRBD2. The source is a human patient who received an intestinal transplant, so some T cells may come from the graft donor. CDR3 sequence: CASSLGQRGGANVLTF. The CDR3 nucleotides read TGCGCCAGCAGCTTGGGGCAGCGGGGGGGGGCCAACGTCCTGACTTTC.